The 24 T cell receptor beta chains below all came from one sample that was sequenced in a study of OX40 agonist ivuxolimab in advanced cancers. The library was made by the immunoSEQ multiplex PCR assay. Sourced from immuneACCESS, this table was stored by TCRdb with only in-frame sequences that have V and J called. A share of the clones is absent; for the studies checked, an unresolved V gene accounts for under half, and the remainder has no known explanation. The sample table records some 19,000 clones; around 79% of these occur just once. Approximately 18% of the sample is taken by the ten largest. This sample comprised CD4+ or CD8+ T cells sorted from blood, obtained in a trial of the OX40 agonist ivuxolimab. The origin of the receptors is an adult with an advanced solid tumor such as melanoma, head and neck, liver or kidney cancer.

V usage is TRBV6-5 and J usage is TRBJ2-2; D is perhaps TRBD2 (5 bases). CDR1 and CDR2 (germline): MNHEY, SVGAGI. The length of the CDR3 is 14 residues. The V end lost 6 bases, the J end lost 8 bases, and 16 bases lay between the germline ends. CDR3 DNA sequence: TGTGCCAGCAGCCCCAGCGGCCCAGCGGGGGAGCTGTTTTTT. It yields the protein CASSPSGPAGELFF.

This rearrangement joins TRBV27 to TRBJ1-1; 9 bases map to TRBD1. V lost 5 bases and J lost 4; bases outside the gene matches: 5. Per the germline V gene, CDR1 is MNHEY and CDR2 is SMNVEV (reference sequence). The CDR3 is 14 residues long. The CDR3 is CASSQSQGATEAFF. The CDR3 nucleotides read TGTGCCAGCAGTCAATCACAGGGGGCCACTGAAGCTTTCTTT.

The chain couples TRBV4-3 to TRBJ2-1; D is possibly TRBD2 (5 bases). CDR1 LGHNA and CDR2 YSLEER come from the germline V gene. With 1 base removed from V and 5 bases from J, the gap between germline ends came to 12 bases. This CDR3 has 15 residues. CDR3 amino acids: CASSQGLLGHNEQFF. The CDR3 nucleotides read TGCGCCAGCAGCCAAGGTCTACTAGGACACAATGAGCAGTTCTTC.

The chain has TRBV27 and TRBJ2-3; 9 positions agree with TRBD1. The V gene's germline CDR1 is MNHEY and CDR2 SMNVEV (reference sequence). V lost 5 bases and J lost 3; bases outside the gene matches: 9. The length of the CDR3 is 16 residues. The CDR3 region is CASSRPSGQGTDTQYF. The CDR3 coding sequence is TGTGCCAGCAGTCGCCCCTCGGGACAGGGAACAGATACGCAGTATTTT.

This clone was recorded a few times. The chain has TRBV19 and TRBJ1-2, with D maybe TRBD1 (6 bases). From germline, CDR1 is LNHDA and CDR2 SQIVND (reference sequence). The CDR3 spans 13 residues. V shed 8 bases and J shed 3 bases, with 13 bases lying between them. The CDR3 loop is CASGVDSYYGYTF. In nucleotides, the CDR3 is TGTGCCAGTGGTGTGGACAGCTACTATGGCTACACCTTC.

The genes are TRBV2 and TRBJ1-5, with TRBD1 matching 7 bases. The germline V gene has CDR1 SNHLY and CDR2 FYNNEI. The CDR3 contains 15 residues. V dropped 1 base and J dropped 3; count of bases not matched to a gene: 3. The CDR3 nucleotides read TGTGCCAGCAGTGAAGGGACAGGAATCAATCAGCCCCAGCATTTT. Translation gives CASSEGTGINQPQHF.

The J gene is TRBJ2-5, the V gene TRBV13; 11 bases align to TRBD2. Unmatched junction bases numbered 9, after V lost 5 bases and J lost 1 base. This CDR3 is 17 amino acids long. The V gene's germline CDR1 is PRHDT and CDR2 FYEKMQ (reference sequence). CDR3 sequence (DNA): TGTGCCAGCAGCCCATACACTAGCGGGGGACTCCAAGAGACCCAGTACTTC. Translated: CASSPYTSGGLQETQYF.

The gene calls are TRBV6-5 and TRBJ2-7; tentatively, D is TRBD1 (5 bases). CDR1 and CDR2 from the germline V gene are MNHEY and SVGAGI. This CDR3 has 14 residues. Trimming cost V 7 bases and J 0 bases, with 13 bases left between them. This chain's CDR3 is CASTTGLNSYEQYF. The CDR3 nucleotides are TGTGCCAGCACCACAGGTTTGAACTCCTACGAGCAGTACTTC.

Relative to its sample, this clone is medium-sized (0.01 to 0.1%). The chain links TRBV2 to TRBJ2-7; 10 bases fit TRBD2. Trimming removed 3 bases from V and 0 bases from J; junction bases left unmatched: 2. The CDR3 is made up of 15 amino acids. The germline V gene encodes CDR1 SNHLY and CDR2 FYNNEI. The CDR3 DNA reads as TGTGCCAGCAGTGAGGTAGCGGGGGGCTCCTACGAGCAGTACTTC. Translated: CASSEVAGGSYEQYF.

In this sample, this clone is medium-sized. V usage is TRBV6-6 and J usage is TRBJ2-5; D gene ambiguous. Per the germline V gene, CDR1 is MNHNY and CDR2 is SVGAGI (reference sequence). V lost 2 bases to trimming and J lost 1 base, with 2 bases between them. The CDR3 has 12 amino acids. Here the CDR3 DNA reads TGTGCCAGCAGTTACACCCAAGAGACCCAGTACTTC. Its translation is CASSYTQETQYF.

This chain links TRBV27 with TRBJ2-7; no firm D call. The CDR3 has 14 residues. Germline V lookup: CDR1 MNHEY, CDR2 SMNVEV (reference sequence). Trimming pared 4 bases from V and 2 bases from J, leaving 12 bases between. As DNA, the CDR3 is TGTGCCAGCAGTTGGAGTACTGGAACCTACGAGCAGTACTTC. This sequence encodes CASSWSTGTYEQYF.

The chain uses TRBV2 and TRBJ2-5; D perhaps matches TRBD2 (5 bases). The V end was cut by 6 bases, the J end by 2 bases, with 7 bases between. This CDR3 is built from 12 residues. Germline V CDR1 and CDR2: SNHLY, FYNNEI. CDR3 protein: CASRTTQETQYF. Here the CDR3 DNA reads TGTGCCAGCAGGACTACTCAAGAGACCCAGTACTTC.

The V gene is TRBV28, the J gene TRBJ1-1, with no clear D. V lost 3 bases and J 5 bases, leaving 13 bases between the germline ends. CDR1 is MDHEN, CDR2 SYDVKM, per germline. The CDR3 totals 14 residues. For the CDR3, the DNA is TGTGCCAGCAGTTTGGGCCAGGCGGGTACTGAAGCTTTCTTT. Encoded protein: CASSLGQAGTEAFF.

J is TRBJ1-2 and V is TRBV11-2; D is undetermined. The CDR3 consists of 13 residues. Germline lookup yields CDR1 SGHAT and CDR2 FQNNGV. Deletions cut 5 bases from V and 4 bases from J, with 11 bases between. CDR3 DNA sequence: TGTGCCAGCAGCCCAGTTAGATTCTATGGCTACACCTTC. Its translation: CASSPVRFYGYTF.

The rearrangement joins TRBV27 to TRBJ2-6, with 10 nucleotides matching TRBD1. After removal of 3 bases from V and 0 bases from J, the junction contained 8 bases not matched to a gene. CDR1 is MNHEY and CDR2 is SMNVEV in the germline V gene (reference sequence). The CDR3 sequence is 19 residues long. This chain's CDR3 is CASSFMGGTGDSGANVLTF. The DNA of the CDR3 is TGTGCCAGCAGTTTTATGGGCGGGACAGGGGACTCTGGGGCCAACGTCCTGACTTTC.

This chain links TRBV19 with TRBJ2-2; tentative D call: TRBD1 (5 bases). From germline, CDR1 is LNHDA and CDR2 SQIVND (reference sequence). The CDR3 is 13 residues long. Between the trimmed V and J ends, which lost 7 bases and 5 bases, there was a span of 11 bases. CDR3 sequence reads: CASNRGFTGELFF. CDR3 DNA: TGTGCCAGTAATAGGGGTTTTACCGGGGAGCTGTTTTTT.

This sequence joins TRBV5-4 and TRBJ1-1, with D uncertain. The ends were cut back, 2 bases at V and 7 bases at J, with 12 bases in the middle. Germline values: CDR1 SGHNT, CDR2 YYREEE (reference sequence). CDR3 length: 13 amino acids. The CDR3 DNA reads as TGTGCCAGCAGCTTAGGCACGGGGATTGAAGCTTTCTTT. It yields the protein CASSLGTGIEAFF.

The chain uses TRBV19 and TRBJ2-1, with TRBD1 matching over 7 bases. The germline CDR1 and CDR2 sequences are LNHDA and SQIVND (reference sequence). The CDR3 has 15 residues. The V gene end was trimmed by 5 bases and the J gene end by 2 bases; junction bases not matched to a gene: 6. In DNA form, the CDR3 reads TGTGCCAGTAGTCTCTCGGGACAGACCTACAATGAGCAGTTCTTC. Its translation is CASSLSGQTYNEQFF.

This CDR3 reads CATSNDRVSSYNEQFF. In DNA, the CDR3 is TGTGCCACCAGCAACGATCGGGTGAGCTCCTACAATGAGCAGTTCTTC. This sequence joins TRBV15 and TRBJ2-1; D remains unclear. The CDR3 covers 16 residues. Trimming removed 4 bases from V and 0 bases from J, with 13 bases in between. Germline lookup yields CDR1 LNHNV and CDR2 YYDKDF (reference sequence). The variable domain in full, with the rest retrieved from reference TRBV15 and TRBJ2-1, is DAMVIQNPRYQVTQFGKPVTLSCSQTLNHNVMYWYQQKSSQAPKLLFHYYDKDFNNEADTPDNFQSRRPNTSFCFLDIRSPGLGDTAMYLCATSNDRVSSYNEQFFGPGTRLTVL.

The genes are TRBV28 and TRBJ2-7, with 12 bases fitting TRBD2. Germline CDR1 MDHEN, CDR2 SYDVKM. After removal of 4 bases from V and 2 bases from J, the junction contained 6 bases not matched to a gene. The CDR3 loop spans 16 amino acids. In DNA form, the CDR3 reads TGTGCCAGCAGTTCCCGGACTAGCGGGATCCCCTACGAGCAGTACTTC. As protein: CASSSRTSGIPYEQYF.

CDR3 DNA sequence: TGTGCCAGCAGCCAAGATCTCGCCGGGAATAGCAATCAGCCCCAGCATTTT. It specifies CASSQDLAGNSNQPQHF. The rearrangement joins TRBV4-2 to TRBJ1-5, with D hard to call. V lost 0 bases and J 0 bases, leaving 12 bases between the germline ends. The CDR3 runs to 17 residues. In germline, CDR1 is LGHNA, CDR2 YNFKEQ.

The V and J genes are TRBV10-1 and TRBJ2-7; 10 nucleotides line up with TRBD2. The CDR3 has 14 residues. V lost 11 bases, J lost 2 bases, and 9 bases stayed unmatched. CDR1 is WNHNN and CDR2 is SYGVQD in the germline V gene (reference sequence). The chain's CDR3 is CAGSAGGPTYEQYF. CDR3 sequence (DNA): TGCGCCGGGTCAGCGGGAGGGCCAACCTACGAGCAGTACTTC.

This clone has just one count. The rearrangement joins TRBV29-1 to TRBJ2-1, with 8 bases matching TRBD2. The ends lost 3 bases at V and 10 bases at J; junction bases unmatched: 14. This CDR3 has 15 residues. Germline CDR1 SQVTM, CDR2 ANQGSEA. The CDR3 is CSVDGAGASPSEQFF. The CDR3, as DNA: TGCAGCGTTGATGGAGCGGGAGCCTCCCCGTCCGAGCAGTTCTTC.

V and J are TRBV4-3 and TRBJ2-3; 7 positions agree with TRBD1. CDR3 length: 15 amino acids. Germline CDR1 is LGHNA and CDR2 is YSLEER. The V and J ends lost 0 bases and 2 bases, in that order; junction bases with no gene match: 2. The CDR3 DNA reads TGCGCCAGCAGCCAAGATGGACAGGCCACAGATACGCAGTATTTT. Protein: CASSQDGQATDTQYF.